Shown below are 31 T cell receptor beta chains from a single sample sequenced in a study of T cells in Graves' hyperthyroidism and ophthalmopathy. RNA transcripts served as the template for amplifying TCR beta CDR3 regions. HTBI primers were employed in a first-round RT-PCR of the TCR CDR3. MiXCR, run by TCRdb on the multiplex PCR reads, gives a single entry per CDR3 protein. Seen here are 300,000 to 350,000 distinct CDR3 sequences, around a fifth observed once, and the top ten hold around half. Specimen: blood. The receptors were sampled from a woman in her forties or fifties with Graves' hyperthyroidism.

This clonotype was detected ten times or more. J is TRBJ2-1 and V is TRBV7-9, with TRBD1 matching over 7 bases. Germline-derived CDR1 and CDR2 are SEHNR and FQNEAQ (reference sequence). The CDR3 runs 14 residues. V lost 6 bases, J lost 7 bases, and 9 bases stayed unmatched. The CDR3 DNA reads TGTGCCAGCAGTGGGGACCCACAGGGGAATGAGCAGTTCTTC. It translates to CASSGDPQGNEQFF. Full variable domain (missing parts from reference TRBV7-9 and TRBJ2-1): DTGVSQNPRHKITKRGQNVTFRCDPISEHNRLYWYRQTLGQGPEFLTYFQNEAQLEKSRLLSDRFSAERPKGSFSTLEIQRTEQGDSAMYLCASSGDPQGNEQFFGPGTRLTVL.

This clonotype was found many times. The genes are TRBV18 and TRBJ1-4, with a possible D match to TRBD1 (5 bases). The V gene's germline CDR1 is KGHSH and CDR2 LQKENI. CDR3 length equals 15 residues. Between the trimmed V and J ends, which lost 2 bases and 7 bases, there was a span of 14 bases. CDR3 sequence: CASSPDRDVGEKLFF. For the CDR3, the DNA is TGTGCCAGCTCACCAGACCGGGACGTCGGTGAAAAACTGTTTTTT.

V and J are TRBV5-1 and TRBJ2-3; TRBD1 matches 9 bases. J lost 5 bases, V lost 0 bases, and 13 bases had no gene match. CDR1 and CDR2 from the germline V gene are SGHRS and YFSETQ. The CDR3 spans 18 residues. The CDR3 region is CASSLGGFATGGGDTQYF. In DNA, the CDR3 is TGCGCCAGCAGCTTGGGAGGTTTCGCGACAGGGGGTGGAGATACGCAGTATTTT.

The V call is TRBV7-4, the J call TRBJ2-1; possible D gene TRBD1, 5 bases. There are 17 residues in the CDR3. Germline lookup yields CDR1 SGHVT and CDR2 SQSDAQ. The germline V and J ends were trimmed by 5 bases and 5 bases, with 22 bases remaining between them. The CDR3 loop is CASSPEQAPCVDNEQFF. DNA of the CDR3: TGTGCCAGCAGCCCTGAACAGGCCCCCTGTGTCGACAATGAGCAGTTCTTC.

This clonotype has at least ten counts. This chain joins TRBV27 and TRBJ2-3, with a weak D call TRBD2 (10 bases). This CDR3 has 15 residues. V was shortened by 7 bases and J by 8 bases, with 22 bases between the two germline ends. Looked up from germline, CDR1 is MNHEY and CDR2 is SMNVEV (reference sequence). CDR3 loop: CASKQGASGSGTQYF. CDR3 DNA sequence: TGTGCCAGCAAACAGGGGGCTAGCGGGAGTGGTACGCAGTATTTT.

This clonotype came up many times. J is TRBJ1-4 and V is TRBV6-1, with D perhaps matching TRBD1 (6 bases). V was shortened by 5 bases and J by 4 bases, with 14 bases between the two germline ends. This CDR3 has 15 residues. Germline V gene lookup returns CDR1 MNHNS and CDR2 SASEGT. This chain's CDR3 is CASSYEGGINEKLFF. DNA for the CDR3: TGTGCCAGCAGTTACGAAGGGGGGATTAATGAAAAACTGTTTTTT.

On this clonotype: One base away lies a much larger clone, so this may be a sequencing read error. The rearrangement joins TRBV28 to TRBJ2-7, with D perhaps given as TRBD1 or TRBD2 (5 bases each). The germline V gene has CDR1 MDHEN and CDR2 SYDVKM. This CDR3 is built from 13 residues. Trimming took 6 bases from V and 9 from J, leaving 18 bases between them. Here the CDR3 reads CASRLYGAGGQYF. The CDR3 region has the DNA TGTGCCAGCAGACTATATGGGGCGGGCGGGCAGTACTTC. The full variable domain, rest sourced from reference TRBV28 and TRBJ2-7, is DVKVTQSSRYLVKRTGEKVFLECVQDMDHENMFWYRQDPGLGLRLIYFSYDVKMKEKGDIPEGYSVSREKKERFSLILESASTNQTSMYLCASRLYGAGGQYFGPGTRLTVT.

This clonotype came up many times. V is TRBV5-1 and J is TRBJ2-1; weak D call: TRBD1 (6 bases). CDR1 is SGHRS and CDR2 is YFSETQ in the germline V gene. Trimming took 0 bases from V and 9 from J, leaving 13 bases between them. This CDR3 comprises 14 residues. This CDR3 is CASSLELKQGEQFF. CDR3 DNA: TGCGCCAGCAGCTTGGAACTAAAACAGGGTGAGCAGTTCTTC.

This clonotype occurred a few times. V and J are TRBV20-1 and TRBJ2-7, with no clear D. CDR1 and CDR2 (germline): DFQATT, SNEGSKA (reference sequence). Trimming cost V 0 bases and J 0 bases, with 6 bases left between them. This CDR3 contains 13 residues. The CDR3 sequence: CSAREATSYEQYF. The CDR3 nucleotides read TGCAGTGCTAGAGAGGCAACCTCCTACGAGCAGTACTTC.

This clonotype was detected many times. The chain couples TRBV27 to TRBJ2-3; 9 bases line up with TRBD1. CDR1 MNHEY and CDR2 SMNVEV come from the germline V gene (reference sequence). CDR3 length equals 15 residues. J lost 1 base, V lost 6 bases, and 5 bases had no gene match. The CDR3 region is CASRPQGAGTDTQYF. CDR3 DNA: TGTGCCAGCAGACCACAGGGGGCGGGCACAGATACGCAGTATTTT.

This clonotype was counted ten times or more. V usage is TRBV18 and J usage is TRBJ2-7; D unclear. The ends were cut back, 3 bases at V and 5 bases at J, with 11 bases in the middle. CDR3 length: 13 amino acids. CDR1 and CDR2 from the germline V gene are KGHSH and LQKENI. CDR3: CASSPQGLDEQYF. The CDR3 coding sequence is TGTGCCAGCTCACCCCAAGGTTTGGACGAGCAGTACTTC.

The genes are TRBV3-1 and TRBJ1-2, with a possible D match to TRBD1 (5 bases). V gave up 6 bases and J gave up 2 bases, with 16 bases separating them. From germline, CDR1 is LGHDT and CDR2 YNNKEL (reference sequence). The length of the CDR3 is 15 residues. Written as DNA, the CDR3 is TGTGCCAGCAGTCAGCAGGGAGGAGGGAACTATGGCTACACCTTC. Translating gives CASSQQGGGNYGYTF.

This clonotype was observed at least ten times. The J gene is TRBJ1-5, the V gene TRBV28; maybe TRBD1 (5 bases). Germline V gene lookup returns CDR1 MDHEN and CDR2 SYDVKM. Between the trimmed V and J ends, which lost 10 bases and 7 bases, there was a span of 14 bases. The CDR3 consists of 12 residues. In DNA, the CDR3 is TGTGCCACCCGAGGCGGGGGGCAGCCCCAGCATTTT. Its protein product is CATRGGGQPQHF.

Remarks on this clonotype: This may come from a read error, since a much larger clone is one base off. This is likely a read error, given that the CDR3 carries no conserved phenylalanine or tryptophan at its end. This sequence joins TRBV5-1 and TRBJ2-7; TRBD2 matches at 8 bases. Trimming cost V 4 bases and J 6 bases; bases outside gene matches: 3. The germline CDR1 and CDR2 sequences are SGHRS and YFSETQ. This CDR3 is 12 amino acids long. The CDR3 bases are TGCGCCAGCAGCCGGGAGGGGGTCGAGCAGTACCTC. Translation gives CASSREGVEQYL.

This clonotype was recorded once. It may be a read error: a sequence one base away is much more abundant. This rearrangement joins TRBV27 to TRBJ2-7; TRBD2 matches 8 bases. The CDR3 has 12 amino acids. CDR1 is MNHEY and CDR2 is SMNVEV in the germline V gene (reference sequence). Here the CDR3 DNA reads TGTGTCAGCAGCGGGAGTTCAGTCGAGCAGTACTTC. It translates to CVSSGSSVEQYF.

This clonotype has a count of ten or more. The chain joins TRBV28 to TRBJ2-1; unclear D gene. The germline gives CDR1 MDHEN, CDR2 SYDVKM. The V end lost 3 bases, the J end lost 8 bases, and 11 bases lay between the germline ends. The CDR3 is made up of 13 amino acids. The CDR3 DNA sequence: TGTGCCAGCAGTTTCCCGTTAGTACATGAGCAGTTCTTC. This sequence encodes CASSFPLVHEQFF. Full variable domain (outside the CDR3, taken from reference TRBV28 and TRBJ2-1): DVKVTQSSRYLVKRTGEKVFLECVQDMDHENMFWYRQDPGLGLRLIYFSYDVKMKEKGDIPEGYSVSREKKERFSLILESASTNQTSMYLCASSFPLVHEQFFGPGTRLTVL.

The table lists this clonotype with many counts. The rearrangement uses TRBV7-9 and TRBJ2-6; D is ambiguous. The CDR3 covers 17 residues. Germline assignment: CDR1 SEHNR and CDR2 FQNEAQ (reference sequence). The V gene lost 1 base and the J gene lost 1 base, with 11 bases spanning the gap. In DNA, the CDR3 is TGTGCCAGCAGCTTAGAGGTGCAGCTGTCTGGGGCCAACGTCCTGACTTTC. Translation gives CASSLEVQLSGANVLTF.

This clonotype was counted ten times or more. V gene TRBV29-1 combines with J gene TRBJ1-1; D ambiguous. Per germline, CDR1 SQVTM and CDR2 ANQGSEA. Trimming cost V 5 bases and J 4 bases, with 8 bases left between them. This CDR3 has 11 residues. The CDR3 DNA reads TGCAGCGTTTCCTTGAGCACTGAAGCTTTCTTT. It specifies CSVSLSTEAFF.

Ten or more counts support this clonotype. The chain carries TRBV2 and TRBJ1-1; D is unclear. Germline loops: CDR1 SNHLY, CDR2 FYNNEI. V was cut by 7 bases and J by 1 base, with 16 bases left in between. CDR3 length equals 15 residues. In DNA form, the CDR3 reads TGTGCCAGCACCCGAAATGAGGCAACGAACACTGAAGCTTTCTTT. This encodes CASTRNEATNTEAFF.

This clonotype was recorded at least ten times. This chain connects TRBV11-1 to TRBJ2-4; D call uncertain. The CDR3 runs 13 residues. V was clipped by 5 bases and J by 0 bases, with 5 bases between them. Germline V gene sequence: CDR1 SGHAT, CDR2 FQDESV (reference sequence). The CDR3 spells CASSRTAKNIQYF. DNA of the CDR3: TGTGCCAGCAGCCGGACAGCCAAAAACATTCAGTACTTC. The variable domain in full, with the rest retrieved from reference TRBV11-1 and TRBJ2-4, is EAEVAQSPRYKITEKSQAVAFWCDPISGHATLYWYRQILGQGPELLVQFQDESVVDDSQLPKDRFSAERLKGVDSTLKIQPAELGDSAMYLCASSRTAKNIQYFGAGTRLSVL.

CDR3 in DNA: TGTGCCAGTAGTATCAGTCGGGGGAAGGAGACCCAGTACTTC. It specifies CASSISRGKETQYF. The chain uses TRBV19 and TRBJ2-5; D may be TRBD2 (6 bases). V lost 3 bases and J lost 5, with 13 bases in between. This CDR3 contains 14 residues. Per the germline V gene, CDR1 is LNHDA and CDR2 is SQIVND (reference sequence).

This clonotype was detected a few times. A much larger clone lies one base from this, so it may be a read error. V gene TRBV28 combines with J gene TRBJ1-5, with D possibly TRBD1 on 6 matching bases. There are 14 residues in the CDR3. With 8 bases removed from V and 1 base from J, the gap between germline ends came to 12 bases. Germline loops: CDR1 MDHEN, CDR2 SYDVKM. The CDR3 nucleotides are TGTGCCAGCCAGGCAGGGACAAGCAATCAGCCCCAGCATTTT. It yields the protein CASQAGTSNQPQHF.

This clonotype occurred many times. V is TRBV7-2 and J is TRBJ2-1, with 7 bases that match TRBD2. The CDR3 has 13 residues. J was trimmed by 10 bases and V by 6 bases; bases with no gene match: 9. Germline V CDR1 and CDR2: SGHTA, FQGNSA. The CDR3 DNA reads TGTGCCAGCAGTTACTTGACTAGCCGGGAGCAGTTCTTC. It specifies CASSYLTSREQFF.

The chain carries TRBV18 and TRBJ1-3; D is undetermined. The V gene's germline CDR1 is KGHSH and CDR2 LQKENI. This CDR3 has 16 residues. Trimming took off 0 bases at V and 0 bases at J, with 9 bases between the two ends. The CDR3 DNA sequence: TGTGCCAGCTCACCACCGGCAGGCACCTCTGGAAACACCATATATTTT. Encoded protein: CASSPPAGTSGNTIYF.

In this sample, this clonotype turned up many times. The CDR3 here is CASSDTTRLGYTF. DNA of the CDR3: TGTGCCAGCAGTGACACTACGCGACTGGGCTACACCTTC. The V gene is TRBV6-1, the J gene TRBJ1-2, with unresolved D. The V and J ends lost 3 bases and 8 bases respectively, with 13 bases between them. There are 13 residues in the CDR3. Germline-derived CDR1 and CDR2 are MNHNS and SASEGT.

Worth noting for this clonotype: A read error may explain this, as a much larger clone is one base away. The chain joins TRBV3-1 to TRBJ2-5; TRBD2 might be the D (6 bases). Germline CDR1 LGHDT, CDR2 YNNKEL (reference sequence). There are 13 residues in the CDR3. CDR3 DNA: TGTGCCAGCAGCGGGGACTCTTCAGAGACCCGGTACTTC. It translates to CASSGDSSETRYF.

The V call is TRBV20-1, the J call TRBJ2-7; 7 positions agree with TRBD2. After removal of 1 base from V and 1 base from J, the junction contained 4 bases not matched to a gene. From germline, CDR1 is DFQATT and CDR2 SNEGSKA (reference sequence). The CDR3 is made up of 14 amino acids. CDR3 sequence (DNA): TGCAGTGCTAGAGTCACGGGGGGTTCCTACGAGCAGTACTTC. It encodes CSARVTGGSYEQYF.

This clonotype was detected a few times. The V call is TRBV7-2, the J call TRBJ2-7; D is possibly TRBD2 (5 bases). The CDR3 extends over 14 amino acids. V dropped 1 base and J dropped 4 bases, with 11 bases sitting between them. Germline lookup yields CDR1 SGHTA and CDR2 FQGNSA. CDR3 in amino acids: CASSLGWTGYEQYF. In DNA, the CDR3 is TGTGCCAGCAGCTTAGGTTGGACTGGTTACGAGCAGTACTTC. Drawing the rest from reference TRBV7-2 and TRBJ2-7, the complete variable domain is GAGVSQSPSNKVTEKGKDVELRCDPISGHTALYWYRQSLGQGLEFLIYFQGNSAPDKSGLPSDRFSAERTGGSVSTLTIQRTQQEDSAVYLCASSLGWTGYEQYFGPGTRLTVT.

This clonotype was counted ten times or more. This chain uses TRBV18 with TRBJ1-5; weak D call: TRBD1 (6 bases). Germline assignment: CDR1 KGHSH and CDR2 LQKENI. V lost 6 bases and J lost 5, with 14 bases in between. This CDR3 region has 14 residues. CDR3 protein: CASSPNHRDQPQHF. CDR3 nucleotide sequence: TGTGCCAGCTCCCCAAACCACAGGGATCAGCCCCAGCATTTT.

This clonotype was picked up many times. The chain carries TRBV12-3 or TRBV12-4 and TRBJ2-7, with D possibly TRBD1 on 6 matching bases. The V end was cut by 5 bases, the J end by 5 bases, with 16 bases between. The CDR3 length is 14 residues. The CDR3 sequence: CASSPMRQVNEQYF. Here the CDR3 DNA reads TGTGCCAGCAGTCCCATGCGACAGGTCAACGAGCAGTACTTC.

At least ten counts were recorded for this clonotype. The gene calls are TRBV27 and TRBJ1-5, with a tentative D call TRBD1 (5 bases). The CDR3 is made up of 14 amino acids. V gave up 3 bases and J gave up 3 bases, with 9 bases separating them. The germline CDR1 and CDR2 sequences are MNHEY and SMNVEV (reference sequence). The CDR3 nucleotides read TGTGCCAGCAGTTTGAGGGGCACCAATCAGCCCCAGCATTTT. It translates to CASSLRGTNQPQHF.